These 18 T cell receptor beta chains were all obtained from the same sample, sequenced in a study of shared clonotypes between healthy human individuals (dated by TCRdb to 2019 to 2021). The library was produced with the immunoSEQ multiplex PCR assay. TCRdb limited this immuneACCESS table to in-frame rearrangements with V and J called. A share of clones is missing; checked studies link under half to unresolved V genes, and the rest is unexplained. The sample contains approximately 640,000 clones, 72% of them found a single time. Roughly 1.8% of the sample rests with the top ten. Specimen: memory CD4+ T cells sorted from blood. The sample's cell subset or site label, decoded: CD45RA-negative fraction. These receptors all stem from a woman younger than 45 in good health.

This clone has at least ten counts. Other DNA sequences of this sample code for an identical CDR3. The chain couples TRBV5-4 to TRBJ2-7; tentatively, D is TRBD1 (6 bases). The germline gives CDR1 SGHNT, CDR2 YYREEE (reference sequence). The CDR3 contains 13 residues. The V end lost 5 bases, the J end lost 1 base, and 10 bases lay between the germline ends. The CDR3 region is CASSLQGSYEQYF. CDR3 DNA sequence: TGTGCCAGCAGTCTACAGGGTTCCTACGAGCAGTACTTC.

V is TRBV19 and J is TRBJ2-7, with 14 bases lining up with TRBD2. Unmatched junction bases numbered 8, after V lost 5 bases and J lost 2 bases. CDR1 and CDR2 from the germline V gene are LNHDA and SQIVND (reference sequence). This CDR3 contains 17 residues. The CDR3 reads CASSEGLAGGPAYEQYF. The CDR3 DNA sequence: TGTGCCAGTAGTGAAGGACTAGCGGGAGGCCCCGCCTACGAGCAGTACTTC.

The genes are TRBV18 and TRBJ2-2; perhaps TRBD1 as D (6 bases). V lost 5 bases and J 0 bases, leaving 13 bases between the germline ends. Germline V CDR1 and CDR2: KGHSH, LQKENI. The CDR3 is 16 residues long. The CDR3 DNA is TGTGCCAGCTCATCATCCGGGACACCGAACACCGGGGAGCTGTTTTTT. Translating it yields CASSSSGTPNTGELFF.

The chain links TRBV6-1 to TRBJ2-7; 11 nucleotides align to TRBD2. Germline trimming cut 4 bases from V and 3 bases from J; bases unmatched to any gene: 2. CDR1 MNHNS and CDR2 SASEGT come from the germline V gene. The CDR3 runs 14 residues. CDR3 in DNA: TGTGCCAGCAGTGCCACTAGCGGGAGCTACGAGCAGTACTTC. This codes for CASSATSGSYEQYF.

The chain combines TRBV18 with TRBJ1-4, with TRBD1 matching 12 bases. Looked up from germline, CDR1 is KGHSH and CDR2 is LQKENI. V dropped 2 bases and J dropped 3; count of bases not matched to a gene: 10. The CDR3 is 19 residues long. This chain's CDR3 is CASSPRTGTGGFANEKLFF. CDR3 nucleotide sequence: TGTGCCAGCTCACCAAGAACCGGGACAGGGGGCTTTGCTAATGAAAAACTGTTTTTT.

The rearrangement uses TRBV6-1 and TRBJ1-5, with 7 bases matching TRBD1. The CDR3 consists of 14 residues. The ends lost 7 bases at V and 2 bases at J; junction bases unmatched: 5. Germline lookup yields CDR1 MNHNS and CDR2 SASEGT. The CDR3 DNA sequence: TGTGCCAGCAAACAGGGGTACCGCAATCAGCCCCAGCATTTT. Encoded protein: CASKQGYRNQPQHF.

This clone was found a few times. V and J are TRBV28 and TRBJ2-1; 14 bases map to TRBD2. The germline V gene has CDR1 MDHEN and CDR2 SYDVKM. After removal of 6 bases from V and 4 bases from J, the junction contained 2 bases not matched to a gene. CDR3 length: 15 residues. As DNA, the CDR3 is TGTGCCAGCAGGACTAGCGGGGGGGGATACAATGAGCAGTTCTTC. Its protein product is CASRTSGGGYNEQFF.

The chain couples TRBV28 to TRBJ2-5; D ambiguous. The J call is doubtful: the DNA matches TRBJ2-7 better. This CDR3 is built from 16 residues. Germline values: CDR1 MDHEN, CDR2 SYDVKM. CDR3 nucleotide sequence: TGTGCCAGCAGTTCTACCGAGTGGACGCGAACCTACGAGCAGTACTTC. Its protein product is CASSSTEWTRTYEQYF.

The V and J genes are TRBV14 and TRBJ2-7; TRBD1 matches at 9 bases. The CDR3 covers 13 residues. The ends lost 4 bases at V and 7 bases at J; junction bases unmatched: 5. Germline CDR1 and CDR2: SGHDN and FVKESK. The DNA of the CDR3 is TGTGCCAGCAGCCCGGGACAGGGATCGGAGCAGTACTTC. Translating gives CASSPGQGSEQYF. The whole variable domain, filled in from reference TRBV14 and TRBJ2-7, reads EAGVTQFPSHSVIEKGQTVTLRCDPISGHDNLYWYRRVMGKEIKFLLHFVKESKQDESGMPNNRFLAERTGGTYSTLKVQPAELEDSGVYFCASSPGQGSEQYFGPGTRLTVT.

V is TRBV6-1 and J is TRBJ1-1; D is perhaps TRBD1 (6 bases). This CDR3 has 15 residues. V was cut by 5 bases and J by 0 bases, with 13 bases left in between. Looked up from germline, CDR1 is MNHNS and CDR2 is SASEGT. In DNA form, the CDR3 reads TGTGCCAGCAGTAGCAGACAGGCTGTGAACACTGAAGCTTTCTTT. It codes for CASSSRQAVNTEAFF.

V gene TRBV6-6 combines with J gene TRBJ2-7; the match to TRBD1 covers 7 bases. The CDR3 has 13 amino acids. J was trimmed by 1 base and V by 7 bases; bases with no gene match: 4. CDR1 and CDR2 (germline): MNHNY, SVGAGI (reference sequence). This chain's CDR3 is CASKDRASYEQYF. DNA for the CDR3: TGTGCCAGCAAAGACAGGGCGTCCTACGAGCAGTACTTC.

The V and J genes are TRBV5-1 and TRBJ2-7; 10 nucleotides line up with TRBD1. V dropped 2 bases and J dropped 3; count of bases not matched to a gene: 2. CDR3 size: 14 residues. The V gene's germline CDR1 is SGHRS and CDR2 YFSETQ. The CDR3 DNA follows: TGCGCCAGCAGCTTTCGGGACAGGGGCTACGAGCAGTACTTC. It is translated as CASSFRDRGYEQYF.

The chain has TRBV28 and TRBJ2-1; 7 bases align to TRBD1. The ends lost 4 bases at V and 2 bases at J; junction bases unmatched: 5. CDR3 length equals 15 residues. CDR1 is MDHEN and CDR2 is SYDVKM in the germline V gene. The CDR3 spells CASSSGTAPYNEQFF. CDR3 DNA: TGTGCCAGCAGTTCTGGGACAGCCCCCTACAATGAGCAGTTCTTC.

The chain couples TRBV4-1 to TRBJ2-7; 10 bases match TRBD2. Germline-derived CDR1 and CDR2 are MGHRA and YSYEKL. The CDR3 extends over 17 amino acids. V gave up 4 bases and J gave up 4 bases; unmatched junction bases: 13. The CDR3 here is CASSRVAGTSVKYEQYF. The CDR3 DNA reads TGCGCCAGCAGCCGGGTCGCCGGGACTAGCGTTAAGTACGAGCAGTACTTC.

The chain carries TRBV5-1 and TRBJ2-3; possibly TRBD1 for D (6 bases). Deletions cut 4 bases from V and 1 base from J, with 13 bases between. The CDR3 totals 15 residues. CDR1 SGHRS and CDR2 YFSETQ come from the germline V gene. The CDR3 sequence is CASSPGQPGTDTQYF. DNA of the CDR3: TGCGCCAGCAGCCCCGGACAGCCGGGCACAGATACGCAGTATTTT.

This clone was recorded a few times. V usage is TRBV29-1 and J usage is TRBJ2-6; 7 nucleotides line up with TRBD2. The CDR3 runs 15 residues. Germline V CDR1 and CDR2: SQVTM, ANQGSEA. V trimming: 6 bases; J trimming: 0 bases; junction bases outside the gene matches: 5. The CDR3 region is CSVGGKNSGANVLTF. CDR3 in DNA: TGCAGCGTGGGGGGGAAGAACTCTGGGGCCAACGTCCTGACTTTC. The full variable domain, its missing parts supplied by reference TRBV29-1 and TRBJ2-6, is SAVISQKPSRDICQRGTSLTIQCQVDSQVTMMFWYRQQPGQSLTLIATANQGSEATYESGFVIDKFPISRPNLTFSTLTVSNMSPEDSSIYLCSVGGKNSGANVLTFGAGSRLTVL.

This clone was observed a few times. The rearrangement uses TRBV18 and TRBJ1-2, with D tentatively TRBD1 (6 bases). V lost 3 bases, J lost 2 bases, and 16 bases lay in between. This CDR3 region has 16 residues. Germline assignment: CDR1 KGHSH and CDR2 LQKENI. CDR3 region: CASSPQPRQVNYGYTF. CDR3 DNA sequence: TGTGCCAGCTCACCCCAACCCCGACAGGTCAACTATGGCTACACCTTC.

This clone was counted a few times. The chain carries TRBV19 and TRBJ1-5; D remains unclear. Per germline, CDR1 LNHDA and CDR2 SQIVND (reference sequence). The length of the CDR3 is 14 residues. The V gene lost 9 bases and the J gene lost 0 bases, with 12 bases spanning the gap. The CDR3 coding sequence is TGTGCCAGCCAAGGACCGTATAGCAATCAGCCCCAGCATTTT. Its protein product is CASQGPYSNQPQHF.